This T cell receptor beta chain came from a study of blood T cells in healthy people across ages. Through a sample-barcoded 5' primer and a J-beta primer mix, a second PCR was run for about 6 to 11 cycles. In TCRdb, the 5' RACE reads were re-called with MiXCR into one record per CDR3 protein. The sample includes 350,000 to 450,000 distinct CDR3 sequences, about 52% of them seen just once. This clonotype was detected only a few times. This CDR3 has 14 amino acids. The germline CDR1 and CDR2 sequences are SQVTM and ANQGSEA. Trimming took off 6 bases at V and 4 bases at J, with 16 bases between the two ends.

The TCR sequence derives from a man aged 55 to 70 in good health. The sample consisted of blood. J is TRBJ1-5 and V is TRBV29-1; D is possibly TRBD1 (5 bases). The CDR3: CSVGEGLGNQPQHF. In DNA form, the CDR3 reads TGCAGCGTGGGGGAAGGTTTGGGGAATCAGCCCCAGCATTTT.